Below, 18 T cell receptor beta chains from the same sample are listed, as sequenced in a study of CD8+CD57+ T cells in acquired aplastic anemia listed by TCRdb under 2018. The patients picked for sequencing were ones in whom flow cytometry had shown an expansion of CD8+CD57+ cells. The run used an Illumina HiSeq 2000. Genomic DNA served as template for TCR beta VDJ combination and CDR3 sequence profiling. TCRdb trimmed the raw reads at Q25, called clones with MiXCR and kept productive beta chains. Identical CDR3 protein sequences are pooled into one entry, listed with their most common genes and DNA. In this sample the table shows around 430,000 distinct CDR3 sequences, around 33% of which occur a single time. Roughly 0.89% of the sample is taken by the ten largest. The specimen sequenced was sorted CD4+, CD8+, or CD8+CD57+ T cells (not recorded which) from PBMCs. These receptors came from a human donor with aplastic anemia.

The chain has TRBV2 and TRBJ2-1; 8 bases map to TRBD2. The V segment lost 4 bases and the J segment 9 bases; nucleotides outside the gene matches: 11. The CDR3 runs to 15 residues. CDR1 is SNHLY and CDR2 is FYNNEI in the germline V gene. CDR3 residues: CASSGTASGYGEQFF. The DNA of the CDR3 is TGTGCCAGCAGTGGAACCGCTAGCGGGTACGGTGAGCAGTTCTTC.

This clonotype was detected a few times. V gene TRBV5-1 combines with J gene TRBJ1-6; the match to TRBD1 covers 7 bases. CDR1 and CDR2 from the germline V gene are SGHRS and YFSETQ. V trimming: 3 bases; J trimming: 8 bases; junction bases outside the gene matches: 11. The CDR3 consists of 16 residues. CDR3 sequence (DNA): TGCGCCAGCAGCTCTACCCCCCGGACAGGCGATTCACCCCTCCACTTT. Translating gives CASSSTPRTGDSPLHF.

The V and J genes are TRBV6-1 and TRBJ1-6, with D unclear. CDR3 size: 13 residues. The V end was cut by 3 bases, the J end by 11 bases, with 11 bases between. Germline V gives CDR1 MNHNS, CDR2 SASEGT. Here the CDR3 reads CASSDRGYPPLHF. For the CDR3, the DNA is TGTGCCAGCAGTGATCGGGGTTATCCACCCCTCCACTTT.

This clonotype was recorded many times. One end of the junction is discordant with germline, which a read error may explain. J is TRBJ2-2 and V is TRBV7-9; no clear D gene. The CDR3 is 12 amino acids. From germline, CDR1 is SEHNR and CDR2 FQNEAQ (reference sequence). This CDR3 is CASRLETGELFF. Written as DNA, the CDR3 is TGTGCCAGCAGGTTAGAGACCGGGGAGCTGTTTTTT.

This clonotype was seen once. For the CDR3, the DNA is TGTGCCAGCAGGGGACTAGCTTTAAAGAACACCGGGGAGCTGTTTTTT. The encoded protein is CASRGLALKNTGELFF. The V and J genes are TRBV6-2 or TRBV6-3 and TRBJ2-2, with 9 positions matching TRBD2. CDR1 is MNHEY, CDR2 SVGEGT, per germline. The length of the CDR3 is 16 residues. After removal of 6 bases from V and 1 base from J, the junction contained 6 bases not matched to a gene.

This clonotype came up a few times. The V and J genes are TRBV7-9 and TRBJ1-1; 8 bases are shared with TRBD1. Germline V gene lookup returns CDR1 SEHNR and CDR2 FQNEAQ (reference sequence). The CDR3 consists of 15 residues. V was clipped by 1 base and J by 3 bases; unmatched bases: 4. The CDR3 here is CASSLDRGADTEAFF. Here the CDR3 DNA reads TGTGCCAGCAGCTTAGACAGGGGGGCGGACACTGAAGCTTTCTTT.

This clonotype appeared a single time. V is TRBV4-1 and J is TRBJ2-7; D may be TRBD2 (5 bases). There are 15 residues in the CDR3. The germline gives CDR1 MGHRA, CDR2 YSYEKL. Trimming took off 3 bases at V and 4 bases at J, with 16 bases between the two ends. CDR3 in amino acids: CASSHTSTNGYEQYF. In DNA, the CDR3 is TGCGCCAGCAGCCATACTAGTACTAACGGTTACGAGCAGTACTTC.

This clonotype turned up a few times. The rearrangement joins TRBV6-5 to TRBJ1-2, with D tentatively TRBD1 (6 bases). The CDR3 contains 15 residues. Trimming removed 0 bases from V and 5 bases from J, with 13 bases in between. In germline, CDR1 is MNHEY, CDR2 SVGAGI. The DNA of the CDR3 is TGTGCCAGCAGTTACTCGTTAGCAGGGGAATATGGCTACACCTTC. This translates into CASSYSLAGEYGYTF.

In this sample, this clonotype turned up once. V usage is TRBV6-7 and J usage is TRBJ2-1, with D maybe TRBD2 (6 bases). TRBV6-7 falls under the ORF class, with uncertain function. The germline V and J ends were trimmed by 0 bases and 0 bases, with 9 bases remaining between them. The CDR3 has 16 amino acids. As DNA, the CDR3 is TGTGCCAGCAGTTACTCGGAGGGAGGCTCCTACAATGAGCAGTTCTTC. The encoded protein is CASSYSEGGSYNEQFF.

There are many counts of this clonotype. The chain joins TRBV2 to TRBJ1-5, with 8 bases aligning to TRBD1. The CDR3 contains 15 residues. The germline gives CDR1 SNHLY, CDR2 FYNNEI. V lost 5 bases and J lost 3; bases outside the gene matches: 6. The CDR3 is CASSTAGQDNQPQHF. The CDR3 nucleotides read TGTGCCAGCAGTACTGCGGGACAGGACAATCAGCCCCAGCATTTT.

As for this clonotype: A read error may explain this, as a much larger clone is one base away. This chain uses TRBV5-1 with TRBJ2-5; no definite D call. Trimming removed 0 bases from V and 5 bases from J, with 14 bases in between. CDR1 is SGHRS, CDR2 YFSETQ, per germline. The CDR3 is made up of 15 amino acids. In DNA form, the CDR3 reads TGCGCCAGCAGCTTGGATGCTTCCCGGCTCGAGACCCAGTACTTC. Encoded protein: CASSLDASRLETQYF.

This clonotype has more than one count but fewer than ten. The chain employs TRBV19 and TRBJ1-2, with 9 bases that match TRBD1. CDR1 is LNHDA and CDR2 is SQIVND in the germline V gene (reference sequence). Trimming cost V 11 bases and J 4 bases; bases outside gene matches: 14. CDR3 size: 15 residues. This CDR3 reads CAWSPGQGSTYGYTF. As DNA, the CDR3 is TGTGCCTGGAGTCCCGGACAGGGGAGTACCTATGGCTACACCTTC. Supplemented by reference TRBV19 and TRBJ1-2, the full variable domain reads DGGITQSPKYLFRKEGQNVTLSCEQNLNHDAMYWYRQDPGQGLRLIYYSQIVNDFQKGDIAEGYSVSREKKESFPLTVTSAQKNPTAFYLCAWSPGQGSTYGYTFGSGTRLTVV.

This clonotype was picked up one time. A read error is likely, as this CDR3 ends without the conserved phenylalanine or tryptophan. The chain has TRBV6-1 and TRBJ2-7; TRBD1 might be the D (6 bases). Trimming left V 5 bases short and J 3 bases short, with 17 bases between. The CDR3 is 15 residues long. CDR1 is MNHNS, CDR2 SASEGT, per germline. The CDR3 bases are TGTGCCAGCAGTCGACGGGACAACACCAACTACGAGCAGTACCTC. It yields the protein CASSRRDNTNYEQYL.

The chain carries TRBV7-8 and TRBJ1-2; D is ambiguous. V was shortened by 5 bases and J by 8 bases, with 21 bases between the two germline ends. The CDR3 sequence is 15 residues long. Germline V gene sequence: CDR1 SGHVS, CDR2 FQNEAQ. DNA for the CDR3: TGTGCCAGCAGCCCCCGTCGGGAGGGTCTGGGCGGCTACACCTTC. Its translation: CASSPRREGLGGYTF. Supplemented by reference TRBV7-8 and TRBJ1-2, the full variable domain reads GAGVSQSPRYKVAKRGQDVALRCDPISGHVSLFWYQQALGQGPEFLTYFQNEAQLDKSGLPSDRFFAERPEGSVSTLKIQRTQQEDSAVYLCASSPRREGLGGYTFGSGTRLTVV.

Concerning this clonotype itself: An end of the junction differs from the germline gene, which may be a read error. The J gene is TRBJ1-5, the V gene TRBV10-1; weak D call: TRBD1 (6 bases). The CDR3 length is 14 residues. Per germline, CDR1 WNHNN and CDR2 SYGVQD (reference sequence). The chain's CDR3 is CASSQGGINQPQHF. In DNA form, the CDR3 reads TGTGCCAGCAGCCAAGGGGGGATAAATCAGCCCCAGCATTTT.

The rearrangement links TRBV19 to TRBJ2-3, with 9 bases matching TRBD2. With 6 bases clipped from V and 4 bases from J, the junction kept 5 bases outside the gene matches. Germline V gene lookup returns CDR1 LNHDA and CDR2 SQIVND (reference sequence). This CDR3 region has 14 residues. The CDR3 DNA follows: TGTGCCAGTAGGCCTAGCGGGAACCCAGATACGCAGTATTTT. Its translation: CASRPSGNPDTQYF. Full variable domain (rest looked up from reference TRBV19 and TRBJ2-3): DGGITQSPKYLFRKEGQNVTLSCEQNLNHDAMYWYRQDPGQGLRLIYYSQIVNDFQKGDIAEGYSVSREKKESFPLTVTSAQKNPTAFYLCASRPSGNPDTQYFGPGTRLTVL.

This clonotype showed up many times. The chain has TRBV20-1 and TRBJ1-6; 9 nucleotides line up with TRBD1. The CDR3 spans 15 residues. Trimming took 6 bases from V and 11 from J; bases not matched to a gene: 14. Per the germline V gene, CDR1 is DFQATT and CDR2 is SNEGSKA (reference sequence). The CDR3 region is CSASQGQGPGAPLHF. CDR3 in DNA: TGCAGTGCATCCCAGGGACAGGGCCCGGGTGCACCCCTCCACTTT.

The chain carries TRBV7-9 and TRBJ2-1; 7 bases fit TRBD2. Per germline, CDR1 SEHNR and CDR2 FQNEAQ (reference sequence). Germline trimming cut 7 bases from V and 4 bases from J; bases unmatched to any gene: 1. This CDR3 region has 12 residues. The CDR3 sequence is CASTSGYNEQFF. The DNA of the CDR3 is TGTGCCAGCACTAGCGGTTACAATGAGCAGTTCTTC.